This T cell receptor beta chain was sequenced during a study of PD-1 blockade in mismatch repair-deficient tumors. On the study more broadly: Patients had 12 mismatch repair-deficient cancer types and were previously treated and progressing.

TCRdb keeps only in-frame clones here, not all; method: immunoSEQ multiplex PCR. The top ten hold around 2.7% of the sample, which has fewer than 100,000 clones, 81% seen once. On this clone itself: No antigen is known for it. A read error may account for a junction end that differs from germline.

PCR or immunohistochemistry showed mismatch repair deficiency in every enrolled patient. TCR sequencing covered a few patients who responded to pembrolizumab. Study observations and caveats: Rapid post-treatment expansion, then contraction, generally preceding radiologic response, marked tumor-resident clones.

From germline, CDR1 is SSHAT and CDR2 FNYEAQ (reference sequence). The length of the CDR3 is 15 residues. The receptor was derived from an adult with mismatch repair-deficient cancer. The rearrangement joins TRBV7-7 to TRBJ2-7; tentative D call: TRBD1 (5 bases). This sample comprised peripheral blood, obtained 12 weeks after starting pembrolizumab. Here the CDR3 reads CASSLFQGSNYEQYF. The CDR3 bases are TGTGCTAGCAGCTTATTCCAGGGATCAAACTACGAGCAGTACTTC.